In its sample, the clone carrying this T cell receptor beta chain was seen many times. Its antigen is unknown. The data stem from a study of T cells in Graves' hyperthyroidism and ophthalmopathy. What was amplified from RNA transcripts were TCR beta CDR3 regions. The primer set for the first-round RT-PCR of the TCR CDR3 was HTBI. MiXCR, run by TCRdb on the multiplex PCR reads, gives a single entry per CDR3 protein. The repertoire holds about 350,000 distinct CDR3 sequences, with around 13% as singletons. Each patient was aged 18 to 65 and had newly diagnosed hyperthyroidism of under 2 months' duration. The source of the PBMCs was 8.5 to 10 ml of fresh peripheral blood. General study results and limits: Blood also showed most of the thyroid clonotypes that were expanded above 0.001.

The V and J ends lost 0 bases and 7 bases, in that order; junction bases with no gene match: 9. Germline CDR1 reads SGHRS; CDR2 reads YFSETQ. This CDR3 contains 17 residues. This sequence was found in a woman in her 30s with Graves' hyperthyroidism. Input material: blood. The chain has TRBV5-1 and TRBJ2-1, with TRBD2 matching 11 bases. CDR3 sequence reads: CASSLALLAGEGNEQFF. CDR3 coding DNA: TGCGCCAGCAGCTTGGCACTACTAGCGGGAGAGGGTAATGAGCAGTTCTTC.